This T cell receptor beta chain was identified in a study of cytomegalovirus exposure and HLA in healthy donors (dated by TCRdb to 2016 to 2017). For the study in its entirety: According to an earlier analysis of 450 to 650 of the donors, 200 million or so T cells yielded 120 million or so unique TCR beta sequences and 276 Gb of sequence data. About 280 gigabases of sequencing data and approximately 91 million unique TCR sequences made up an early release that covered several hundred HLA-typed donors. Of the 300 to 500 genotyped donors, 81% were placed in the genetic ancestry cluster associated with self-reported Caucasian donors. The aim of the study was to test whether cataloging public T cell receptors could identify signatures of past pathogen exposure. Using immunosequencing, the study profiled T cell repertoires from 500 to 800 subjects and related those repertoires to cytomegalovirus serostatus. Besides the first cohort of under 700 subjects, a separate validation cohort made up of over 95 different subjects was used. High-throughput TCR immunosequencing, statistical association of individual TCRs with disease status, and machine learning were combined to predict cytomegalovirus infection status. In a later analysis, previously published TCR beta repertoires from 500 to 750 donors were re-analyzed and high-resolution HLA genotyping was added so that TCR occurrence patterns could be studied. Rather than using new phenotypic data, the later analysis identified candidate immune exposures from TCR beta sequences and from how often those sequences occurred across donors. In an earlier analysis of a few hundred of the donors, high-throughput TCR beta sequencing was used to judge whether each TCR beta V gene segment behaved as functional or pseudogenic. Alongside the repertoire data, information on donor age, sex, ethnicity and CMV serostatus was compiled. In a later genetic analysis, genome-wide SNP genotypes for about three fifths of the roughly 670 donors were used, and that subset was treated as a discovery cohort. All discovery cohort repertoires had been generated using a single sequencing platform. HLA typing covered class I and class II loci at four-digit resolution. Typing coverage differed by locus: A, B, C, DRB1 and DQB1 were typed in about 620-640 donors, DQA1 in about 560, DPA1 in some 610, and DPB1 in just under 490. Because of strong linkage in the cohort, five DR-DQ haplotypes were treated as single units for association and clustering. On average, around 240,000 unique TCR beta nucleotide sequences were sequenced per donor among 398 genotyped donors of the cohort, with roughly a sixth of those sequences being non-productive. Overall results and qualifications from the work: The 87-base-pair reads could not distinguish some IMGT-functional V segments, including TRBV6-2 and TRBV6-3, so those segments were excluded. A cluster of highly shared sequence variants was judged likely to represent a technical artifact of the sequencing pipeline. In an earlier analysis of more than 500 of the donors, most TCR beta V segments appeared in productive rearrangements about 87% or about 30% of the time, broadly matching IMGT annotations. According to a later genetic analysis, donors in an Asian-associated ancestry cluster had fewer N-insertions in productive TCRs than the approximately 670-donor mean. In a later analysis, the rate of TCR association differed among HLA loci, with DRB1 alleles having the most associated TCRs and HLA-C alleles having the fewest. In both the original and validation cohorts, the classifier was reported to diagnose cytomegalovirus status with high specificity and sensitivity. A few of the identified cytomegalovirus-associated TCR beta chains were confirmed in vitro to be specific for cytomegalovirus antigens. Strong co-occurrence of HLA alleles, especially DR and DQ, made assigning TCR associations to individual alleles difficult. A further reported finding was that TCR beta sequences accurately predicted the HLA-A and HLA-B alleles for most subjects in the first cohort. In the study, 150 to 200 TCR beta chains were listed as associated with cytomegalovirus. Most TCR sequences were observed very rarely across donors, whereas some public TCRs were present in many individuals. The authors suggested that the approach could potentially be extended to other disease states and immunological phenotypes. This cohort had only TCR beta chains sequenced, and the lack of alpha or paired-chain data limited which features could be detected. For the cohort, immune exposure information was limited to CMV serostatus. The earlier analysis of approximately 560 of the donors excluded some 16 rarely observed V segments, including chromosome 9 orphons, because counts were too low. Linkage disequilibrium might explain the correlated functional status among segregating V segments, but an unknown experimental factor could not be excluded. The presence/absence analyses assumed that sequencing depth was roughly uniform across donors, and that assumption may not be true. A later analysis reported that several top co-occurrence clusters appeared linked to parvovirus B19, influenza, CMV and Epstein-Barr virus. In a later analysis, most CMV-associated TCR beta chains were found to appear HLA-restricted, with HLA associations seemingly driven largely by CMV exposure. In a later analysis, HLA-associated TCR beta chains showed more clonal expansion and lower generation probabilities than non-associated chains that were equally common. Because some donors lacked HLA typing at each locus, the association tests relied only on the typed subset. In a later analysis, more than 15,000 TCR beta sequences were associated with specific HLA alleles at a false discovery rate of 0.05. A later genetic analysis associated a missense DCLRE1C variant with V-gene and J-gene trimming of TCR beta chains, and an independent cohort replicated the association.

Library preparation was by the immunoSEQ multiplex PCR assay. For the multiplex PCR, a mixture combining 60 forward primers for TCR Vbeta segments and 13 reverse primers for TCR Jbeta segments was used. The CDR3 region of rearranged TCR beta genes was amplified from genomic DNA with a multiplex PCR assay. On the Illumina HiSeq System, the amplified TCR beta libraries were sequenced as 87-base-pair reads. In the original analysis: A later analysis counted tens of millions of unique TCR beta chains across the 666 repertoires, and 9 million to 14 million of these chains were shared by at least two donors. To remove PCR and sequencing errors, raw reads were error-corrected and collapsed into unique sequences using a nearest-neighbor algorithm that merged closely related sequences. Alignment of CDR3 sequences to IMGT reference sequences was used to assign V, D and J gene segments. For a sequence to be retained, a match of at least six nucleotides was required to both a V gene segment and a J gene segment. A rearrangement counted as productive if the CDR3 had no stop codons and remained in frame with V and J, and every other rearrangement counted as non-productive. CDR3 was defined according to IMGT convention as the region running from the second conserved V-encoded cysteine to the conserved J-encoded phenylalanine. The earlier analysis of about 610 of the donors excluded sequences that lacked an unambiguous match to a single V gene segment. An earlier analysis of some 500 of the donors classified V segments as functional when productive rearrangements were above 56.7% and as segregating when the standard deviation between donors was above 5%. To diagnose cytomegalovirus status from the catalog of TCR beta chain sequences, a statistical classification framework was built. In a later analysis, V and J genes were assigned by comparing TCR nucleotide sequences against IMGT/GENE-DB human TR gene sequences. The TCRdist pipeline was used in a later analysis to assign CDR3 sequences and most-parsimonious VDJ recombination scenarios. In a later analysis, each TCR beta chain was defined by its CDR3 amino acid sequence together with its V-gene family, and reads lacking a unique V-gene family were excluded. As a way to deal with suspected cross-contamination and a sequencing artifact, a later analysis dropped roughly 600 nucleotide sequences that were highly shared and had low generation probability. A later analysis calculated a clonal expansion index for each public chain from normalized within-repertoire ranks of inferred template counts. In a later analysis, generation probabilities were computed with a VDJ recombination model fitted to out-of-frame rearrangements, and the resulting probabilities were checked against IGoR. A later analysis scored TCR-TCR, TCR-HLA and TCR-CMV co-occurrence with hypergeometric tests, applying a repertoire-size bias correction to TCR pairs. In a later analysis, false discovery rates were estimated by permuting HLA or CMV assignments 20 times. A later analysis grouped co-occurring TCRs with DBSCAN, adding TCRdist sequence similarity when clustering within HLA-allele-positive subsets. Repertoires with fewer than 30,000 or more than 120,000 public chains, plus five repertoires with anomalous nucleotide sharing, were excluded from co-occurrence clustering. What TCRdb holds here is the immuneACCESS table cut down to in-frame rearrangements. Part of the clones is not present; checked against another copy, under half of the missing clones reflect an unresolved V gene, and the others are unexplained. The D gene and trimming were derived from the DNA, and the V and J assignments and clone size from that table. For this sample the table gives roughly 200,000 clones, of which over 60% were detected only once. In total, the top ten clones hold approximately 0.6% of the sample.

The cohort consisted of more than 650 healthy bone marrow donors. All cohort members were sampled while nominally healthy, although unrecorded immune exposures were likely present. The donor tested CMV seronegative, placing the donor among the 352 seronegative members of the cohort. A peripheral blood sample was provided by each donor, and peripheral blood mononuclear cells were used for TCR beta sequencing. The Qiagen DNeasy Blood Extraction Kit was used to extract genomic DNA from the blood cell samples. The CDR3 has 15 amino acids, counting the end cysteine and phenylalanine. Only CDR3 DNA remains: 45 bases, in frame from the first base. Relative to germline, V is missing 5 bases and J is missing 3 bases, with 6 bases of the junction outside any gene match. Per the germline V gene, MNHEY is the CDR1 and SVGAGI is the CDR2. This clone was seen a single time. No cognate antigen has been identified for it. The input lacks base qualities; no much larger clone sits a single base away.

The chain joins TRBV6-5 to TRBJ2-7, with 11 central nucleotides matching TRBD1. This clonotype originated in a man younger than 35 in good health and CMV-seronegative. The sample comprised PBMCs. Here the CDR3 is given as CASSVPGTGGYEQYF. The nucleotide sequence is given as TGTGCCAGCAGTGTACCGGGGACAGGGGGCTACGAGCAGTACTTC.